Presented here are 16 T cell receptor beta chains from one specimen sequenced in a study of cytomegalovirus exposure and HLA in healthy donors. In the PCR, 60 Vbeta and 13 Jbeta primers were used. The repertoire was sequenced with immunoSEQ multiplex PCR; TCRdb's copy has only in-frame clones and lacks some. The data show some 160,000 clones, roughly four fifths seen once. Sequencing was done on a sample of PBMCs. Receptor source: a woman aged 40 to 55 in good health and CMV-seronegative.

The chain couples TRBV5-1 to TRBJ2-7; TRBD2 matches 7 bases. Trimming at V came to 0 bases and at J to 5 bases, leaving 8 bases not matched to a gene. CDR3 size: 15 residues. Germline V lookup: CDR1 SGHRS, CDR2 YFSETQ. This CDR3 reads CASSLDPGRDHEQYF. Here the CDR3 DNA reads TGCGCCAGCAGCTTGGACCCGGGGAGGGACCACGAGCAGTACTTC.

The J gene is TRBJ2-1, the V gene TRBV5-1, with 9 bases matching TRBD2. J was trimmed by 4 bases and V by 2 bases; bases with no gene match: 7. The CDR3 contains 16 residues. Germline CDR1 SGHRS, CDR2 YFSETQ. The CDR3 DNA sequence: TGCGCCAGCAGCTTCACCCAAGCGGGGGGTTACAATGAGCAGTTCTTC. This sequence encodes CASSFTQAGGYNEQFF.

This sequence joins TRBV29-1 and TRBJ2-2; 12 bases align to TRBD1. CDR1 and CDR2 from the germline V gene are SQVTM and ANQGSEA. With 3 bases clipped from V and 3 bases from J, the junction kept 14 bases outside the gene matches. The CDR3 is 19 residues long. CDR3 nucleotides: TGCAGCGTTGACCCCGCCGGGACAGGGGGCGGCGGGGACACCGGGGAGCTGTTTTTT. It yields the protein CSVDPAGTGGGGDTGELFF.

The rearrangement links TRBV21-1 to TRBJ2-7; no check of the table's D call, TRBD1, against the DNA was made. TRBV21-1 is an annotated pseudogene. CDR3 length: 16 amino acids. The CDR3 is CASSKGQGTYNYEQYF. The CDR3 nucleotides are TGTGCCAGCAGCAAGGGACAGGGGACGTACAACTACGAGCAGTACTTC.

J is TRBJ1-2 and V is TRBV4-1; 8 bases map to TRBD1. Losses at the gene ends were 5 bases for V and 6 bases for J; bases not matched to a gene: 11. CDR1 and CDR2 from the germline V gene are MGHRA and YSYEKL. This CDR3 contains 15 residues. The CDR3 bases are TGCGCCAGCAGCGATCGACAGGGGCCGCCGCATGGCTACACCTTC. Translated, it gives CASSDRQGPPHGYTF.

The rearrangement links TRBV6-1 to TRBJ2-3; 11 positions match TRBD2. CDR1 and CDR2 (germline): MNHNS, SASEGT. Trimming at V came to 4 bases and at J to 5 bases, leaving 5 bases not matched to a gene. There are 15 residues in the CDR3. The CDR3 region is CASSGLAGGGDTQYF. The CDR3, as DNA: TGTGCCAGCAGTGGGCTAGCGGGGGGAGGAGATACGCAGTATTTT.

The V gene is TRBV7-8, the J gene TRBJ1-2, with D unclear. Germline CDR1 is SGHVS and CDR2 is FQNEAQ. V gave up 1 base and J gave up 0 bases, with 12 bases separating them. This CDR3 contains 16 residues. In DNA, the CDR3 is TGTGCCAGCAGCTTAGGAATCTACAGCACTAACTATGGCTACACCTTC. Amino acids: CASSLGIYSTNYGYTF.

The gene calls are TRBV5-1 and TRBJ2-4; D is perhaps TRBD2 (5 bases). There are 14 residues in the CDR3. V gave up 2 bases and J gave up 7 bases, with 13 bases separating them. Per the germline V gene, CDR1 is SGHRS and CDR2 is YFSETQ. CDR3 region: CASSLEGGGNIQYF. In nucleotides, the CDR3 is TGCGCCAGCAGCTTAGAGGGCGGTGGGAACATTCAGTACTTC.

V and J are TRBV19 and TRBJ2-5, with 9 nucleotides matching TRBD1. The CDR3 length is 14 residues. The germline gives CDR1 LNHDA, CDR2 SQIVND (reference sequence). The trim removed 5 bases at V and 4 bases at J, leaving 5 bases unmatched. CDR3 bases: TGTGCCAGTAGTTCCCGACAGGGGGGAGAGACCCAGTACTTC. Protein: CASSSRQGGETQYF.

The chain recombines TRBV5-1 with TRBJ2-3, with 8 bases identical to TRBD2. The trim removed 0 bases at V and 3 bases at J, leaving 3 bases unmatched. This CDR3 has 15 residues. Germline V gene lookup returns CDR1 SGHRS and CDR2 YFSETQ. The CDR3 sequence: CASSLAGGPTDTQYF. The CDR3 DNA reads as TGCGCCAGCAGCTTGGCGGGGGGGCCTACAGATACGCAGTATTTT.

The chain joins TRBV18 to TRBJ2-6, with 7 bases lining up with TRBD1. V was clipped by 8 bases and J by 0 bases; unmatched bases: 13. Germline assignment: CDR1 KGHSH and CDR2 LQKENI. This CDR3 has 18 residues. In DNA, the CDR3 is TGTGCCAGCGGCACTCTGGGACAGTTCCTCTCTGGGGCCAACGTCCTGACTTTC. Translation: CASGTLGQFLSGANVLTF.

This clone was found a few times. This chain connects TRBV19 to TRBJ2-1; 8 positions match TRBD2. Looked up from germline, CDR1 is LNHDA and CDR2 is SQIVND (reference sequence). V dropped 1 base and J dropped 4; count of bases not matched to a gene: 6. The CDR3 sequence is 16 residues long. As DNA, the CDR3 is TGTGCCAGTAGTATAGCGGGGACTAGACTGTACAATGAGCAGTTCTTC. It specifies CASSIAGTRLYNEQFF.

CDR3 sequence (DNA): TGTGCCAGCAGGGACACAGGGGGCGCGTCTGGAAACACCATATATTTT. Residues: CASRDTGGASGNTIYF. The rearrangement links TRBV6-6 to TRBJ1-3; TRBD1 matches at 9 bases. Germline trimming cut 6 bases from V and 1 base from J; bases unmatched to any gene: 7. Germline values: CDR1 MNHNY, CDR2 SVGAGI (reference sequence). There are 16 residues in the CDR3.

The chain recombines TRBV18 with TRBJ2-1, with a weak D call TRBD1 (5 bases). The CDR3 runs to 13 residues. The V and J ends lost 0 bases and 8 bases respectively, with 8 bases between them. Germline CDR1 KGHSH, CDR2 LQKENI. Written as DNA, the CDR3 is TGTGCCAGCTCACCACCCAGGGCGGATGAGCAGTTCTTC. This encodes CASSPPRADEQFF.

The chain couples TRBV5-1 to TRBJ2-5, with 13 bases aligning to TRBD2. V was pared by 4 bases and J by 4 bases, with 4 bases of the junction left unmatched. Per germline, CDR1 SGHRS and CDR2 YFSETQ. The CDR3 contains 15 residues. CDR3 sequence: CASSPGLAGRETQYF. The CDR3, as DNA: TGCGCCAGCAGCCCGGGACTAGCGGGGAGAGAGACCCAGTACTTC.

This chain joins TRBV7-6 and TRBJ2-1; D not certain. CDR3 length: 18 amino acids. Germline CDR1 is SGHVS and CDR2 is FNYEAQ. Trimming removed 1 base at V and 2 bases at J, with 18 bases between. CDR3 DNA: TGTGCCAGCAGCTTAGTCTTTTCCTCCTCCGAGACCTACAATGAGCAGTTCTTC. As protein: CASSLVFSSSETYNEQFF. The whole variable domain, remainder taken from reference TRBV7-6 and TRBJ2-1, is GAGVSQSPRYKVTKRGQDVALRCDPISGHVSLYWYRQALGQGPEFLTYFNYEAQQDKSGLPNDRFSAERPEGSISTLTIQRTEQRDSAMYRCASSLVFSSSETYNEQFFGPGTRLTVL.